What follows is one T cell receptor beta chain and its context. Its antigen is not identified. This sample is drawn from a study of T cells in Graves' hyperthyroidism and ophthalmopathy. Whole-study findings and limits: Appearing also in blood were most of the thyroid clonotypes expanded above 0.001. Through a model of 13 V-J features, ophthalmopathy was separated from stable hyperthyroidism.

Uncontrolled infection, other autoimmune disease, pregnancy and lactation each barred patients from inclusion. For the diagnoses, clinical symptoms, serum thyroxine and TRAb, thyroid ultrasound and orbital computed tomography were used. CDR3 length equals 14 residues. In germline, CDR1 is DFQATT, CDR2 SNEGSKA (reference sequence). V trimming: 5 bases; J trimming: 7 bases; junction bases outside the gene matches: 10. TCR beta CDR3 regions were amplified from RNA. A set of HTBI primers served as the primers for a first-round RT-PCR of the TCR CDR3. MiXCR was run by TCRdb on the multiplex PCR reads, yielding one entry per CDR3 protein. The sample has about 640,000 distinct CDR3 sequences; about a fifth are singletons.

Sequenced: blood. V gene TRBV20-1 combines with J gene TRBJ2-2; 7 nucleotides match TRBD2. This clonotype was obtained from a man aged 30 to 45 with Graves' ophthalmopathy. This CDR3 reads CSAPRASGHGELFF. CDR3 bases: TGCAGTGCTCCAAGGGCTAGCGGACACGGGGAGCTGTTTTTT.